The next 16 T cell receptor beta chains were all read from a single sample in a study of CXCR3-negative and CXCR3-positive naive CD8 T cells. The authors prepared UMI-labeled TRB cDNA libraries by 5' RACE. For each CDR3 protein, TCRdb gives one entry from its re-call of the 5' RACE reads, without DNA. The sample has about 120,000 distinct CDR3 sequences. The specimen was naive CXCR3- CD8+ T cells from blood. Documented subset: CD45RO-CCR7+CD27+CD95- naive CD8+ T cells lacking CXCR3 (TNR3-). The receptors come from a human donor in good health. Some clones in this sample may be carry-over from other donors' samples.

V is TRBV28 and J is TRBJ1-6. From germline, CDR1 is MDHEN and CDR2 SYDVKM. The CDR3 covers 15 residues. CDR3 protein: CASSTRSPYNSPLHF.

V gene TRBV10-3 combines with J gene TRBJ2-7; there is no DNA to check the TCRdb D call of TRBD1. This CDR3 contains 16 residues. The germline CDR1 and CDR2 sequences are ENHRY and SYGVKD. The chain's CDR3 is CAISESGREDSYEQYF.

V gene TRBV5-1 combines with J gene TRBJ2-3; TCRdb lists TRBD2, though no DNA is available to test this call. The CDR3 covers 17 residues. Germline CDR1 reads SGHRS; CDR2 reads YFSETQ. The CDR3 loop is CASSSSLAGVGTDTQYF.

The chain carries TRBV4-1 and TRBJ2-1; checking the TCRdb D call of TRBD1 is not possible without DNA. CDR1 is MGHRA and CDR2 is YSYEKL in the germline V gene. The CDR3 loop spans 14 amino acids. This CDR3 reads CASSQGLGGNEQFF.

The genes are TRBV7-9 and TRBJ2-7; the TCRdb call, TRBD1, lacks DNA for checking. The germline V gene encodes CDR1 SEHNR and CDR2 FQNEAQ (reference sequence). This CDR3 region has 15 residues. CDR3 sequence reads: CASSPQTGGIYEQYF.

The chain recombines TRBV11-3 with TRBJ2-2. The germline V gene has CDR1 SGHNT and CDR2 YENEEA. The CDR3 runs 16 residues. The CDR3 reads CASSLAVTANTGELFF.

The CDR3 sequence: CSVDSLNTEAFF. This chain joins TRBV29-1 and TRBJ1-1. Germline V gives CDR1 SQVTM, CDR2 ANQGSEA. CDR3 length equals 12 residues.

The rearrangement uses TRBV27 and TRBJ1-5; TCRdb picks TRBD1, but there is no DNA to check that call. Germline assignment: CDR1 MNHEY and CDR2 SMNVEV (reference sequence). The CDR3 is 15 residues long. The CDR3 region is CASALGTGGNQPQHF.

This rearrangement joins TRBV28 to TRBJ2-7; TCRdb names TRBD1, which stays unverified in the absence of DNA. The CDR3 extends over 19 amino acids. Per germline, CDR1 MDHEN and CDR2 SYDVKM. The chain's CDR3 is CASSSLQPTGTTAPYEQYF. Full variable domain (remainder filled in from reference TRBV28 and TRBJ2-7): DVKVTQSSRYLVKRTGEKVFLECVQDMDHENMFWYRQDPGLGLRLIYFSYDVKMKEKGDIPEGYSVSREKKERFSLILESASTNQTSMYLCASSSLQPTGTTAPYEQYFGPGTRLTVT.

CDR3 protein: CASSLNDPGAYGYTF. This sequence joins TRBV5-1 and TRBJ1-2; TCRdb names TRBD1, which stays unverified in the absence of DNA. The germline V gene has CDR1 SGHRS and CDR2 YFSETQ. The CDR3 covers 15 residues.

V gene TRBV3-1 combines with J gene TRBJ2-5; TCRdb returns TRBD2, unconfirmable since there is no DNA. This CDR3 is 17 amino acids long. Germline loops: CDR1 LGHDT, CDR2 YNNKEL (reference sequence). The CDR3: CASSHPSSGGRGETQYF.

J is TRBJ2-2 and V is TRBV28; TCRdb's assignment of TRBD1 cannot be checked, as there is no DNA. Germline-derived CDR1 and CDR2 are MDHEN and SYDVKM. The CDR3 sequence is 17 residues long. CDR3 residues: CASSWGRTDANTGELFF.

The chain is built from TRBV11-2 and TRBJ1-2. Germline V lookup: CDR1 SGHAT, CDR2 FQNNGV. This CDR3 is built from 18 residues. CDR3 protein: CASSLDRGSGVQFYGYTF.

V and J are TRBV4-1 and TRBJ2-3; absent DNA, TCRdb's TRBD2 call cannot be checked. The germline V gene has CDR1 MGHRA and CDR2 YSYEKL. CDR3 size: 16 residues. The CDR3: CASSQQGLAGADTQYF.

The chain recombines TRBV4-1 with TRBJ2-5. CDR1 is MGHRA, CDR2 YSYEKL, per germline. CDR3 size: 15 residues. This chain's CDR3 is CASSQDYDFQETQYF.

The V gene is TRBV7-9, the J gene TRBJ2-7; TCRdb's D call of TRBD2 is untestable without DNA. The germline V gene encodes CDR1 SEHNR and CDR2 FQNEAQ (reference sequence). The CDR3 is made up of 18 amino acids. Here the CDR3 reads CASSLAGPSGAEANEQYF.